This T cell receptor beta chain appears in the sequencing data of a study of T cells after yellow fever vaccination. In this sample, this clonotype turned up once. Its antigen is not identified. Germline loops: CDR1 SGHTA, CDR2 FQGNSA. There are 15 residues in the CDR3. V dropped 5 bases and J dropped 2 bases, with 15 bases sitting between them. Study-level results: Contaminants from the bulk population, in the form of abundant clonotypes, could be found in FACS-sorted repertoires.

A universal primer site and UMIs were added as TCR cDNA was made by 5'RACE template switching. TCRdb used MiXCR to reprocess the 5' RACE reads, holding one entry per CDR3 protein. Of about 500,000 distinct CDR3 sequences in the sample, about 17% were seen once. The genes are TRBV7-2 and TRBJ1-2, with TRBD1 as a possible D gene (5 bases). The clonotype comes from a man younger than 35 who received the YFV17D yellow fever vaccine. The sample here was PBMCs, taken about 5 days after the first yellow fever vaccination. In nucleotides, the CDR3 is TGTGCCAGCAGCCCGGACACCCCGGAAAACTATGGCTACACCTTC. Amino acid sequence: CASSPDTPENYGYTF.